This T cell receptor beta chain was recovered during a study of blood T cells in healthy people across ages. As for the study in general: The template switching approach captured approximately one barcoded beta molecule for every two T cells.

Then a second PCR, running roughly 7 to 11 cycles, was carried out with a sample-barcoded 5' primer and a J-beta primer mix. TCRdb reanalysed the 5' RACE reads using MiXCR and keeps one entry per CDR3 protein. This sample has about 680,000 distinct CDR3 sequences, with around 45% found just once. The sequence came from a woman aged 55-70 years in good health. Sequencing was done on a sample of blood.

CDR3 coding DNA: TGTGCCAGCGTACAGGGACCGTTAGCTTTCTTT. It yields the protein CASVQGPLAFF. The genes are TRBV28 and TRBJ1-1, with a tentative D call TRBD1 (6 bases). The CDR3 is 11 residues long. CDR1 and CDR2 (germline): MDHEN, SYDVKM. V gave up 8 bases and J gave up 10 bases, with 14 bases separating them.